The TCR beta chain under discussion was sequenced for a study of cytomegalovirus exposure and HLA in healthy donors. Use of 60 Vbeta and 13 Jbeta primers characterized the PCR. Assay used: immunoSEQ multiplex PCR; TCRdb lists only in-frame clones, some missing. In the table there are 90,000 to 100,000 clones, approximately 77% of which are singletons. With regard to this clone: Its antigen is as yet unknown.

Whole-study findings and limits: A later analysis revealed that TCR association rates differed between HLA loci, peaking at DRB1 and bottoming out at HLA-C.

The CDR3 spans 18 residues. CDR1 and CDR2 (germline): SGHDT, YYEEEE. Trimming shortened V by 0 bases and J by 4 bases, and 22 bases separated the two germline ends. Sequencing was carried out using PBMCs. The sequence was obtained from a woman in her 40s in good health and CMV-seronegative. V gene TRBV5-6 combines with J gene TRBJ1-2; D uncertain. The CDR3 protein is CASSLEMGRGRLGYGYTF. The DNA of the CDR3 is TGTGCCAGCAGCTTGGAAATGGGGAGAGGACGATTAGGCTATGGCTACACCTTC.